This TCR beta chain was identified during a study of human thymus T cells. Whole-study findings and limits: Repertoires sampled from thymus and blood appeared biased in V and J gene usage.

Profiled with immunoSEQ multiplex PCR; TCRdb holds only in-frame clones, not every one. The sample lists tens of thousands of clones; approximately 95% were seen once. Infants, healthy and Finnish, who were having corrective surgery for congenital heart defects served as donors. During surgery, about 0.5-1 mL peripheral blood was drawn from four of eight donors. Blood DNA came from all available leukocytes, not a fixed cell number. Note on this clone: What it binds is unknown.

CDR1 and CDR2 from the germline V gene are SGHNT and YENEEA. V shed 3 bases and J shed 0 bases, with 2 bases lying between them. CDR3 length equals 12 residues. The TCR sequence derives from a boy in the first two years of life with a congenital heart defect but otherwise immunologically healthy. The rearrangement joins TRBV11-3 to TRBJ1-2; D gene uncertain. Sequencing used blood. DNA of the CDR3: TGTGCCAGCAGCTTTTCTAACTATGGCTACACCTTC. Protein sequence: CASSFSNYGYTF.